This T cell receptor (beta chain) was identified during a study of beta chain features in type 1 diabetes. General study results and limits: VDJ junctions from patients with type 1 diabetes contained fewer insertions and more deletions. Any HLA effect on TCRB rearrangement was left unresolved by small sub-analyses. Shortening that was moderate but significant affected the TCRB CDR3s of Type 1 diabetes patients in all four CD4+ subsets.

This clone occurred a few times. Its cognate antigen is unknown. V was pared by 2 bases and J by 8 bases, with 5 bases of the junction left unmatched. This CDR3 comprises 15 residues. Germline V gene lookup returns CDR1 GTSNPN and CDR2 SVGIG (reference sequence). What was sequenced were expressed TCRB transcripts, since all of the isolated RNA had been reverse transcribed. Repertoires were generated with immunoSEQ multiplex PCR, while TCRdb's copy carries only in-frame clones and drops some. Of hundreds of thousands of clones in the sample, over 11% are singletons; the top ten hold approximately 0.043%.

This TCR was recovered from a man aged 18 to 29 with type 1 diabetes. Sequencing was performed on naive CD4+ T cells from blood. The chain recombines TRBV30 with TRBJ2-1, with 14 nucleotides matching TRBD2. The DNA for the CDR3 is TGTGCCTGGAGTAGACTAGCGGGAGGGTGGGATGAGCAGTTCTTC. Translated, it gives CAWSRLAGGWDEQFF.